This record concerns one T cell receptor (beta chain) sequence. The CDR3 is cut off 3 residues early in the read; its end comes from the germline J gene. Sequencing was performed with immunoSEQ multiplex PCR; in TCRdb, only in-frame clones are kept and a portion is missing. The table for this sample gives about 23,000 clones. The record originates from a study of Tregs in tolerant kidney transplant recipients. Recipients received nonmyeloablative bone marrow transplants from related graft donors, with transient mixed chimerism. Thawed PBMCs were FACS-sorted into unstimulated CD4+CD25+CD127- regulatory T cells, CD4+CD25- non-regulatory cells, CD4 and CD8 cells. Germline V lookup: CDR1 SGHVS, CDR2 FQNEAQ. V lost 5 bases to trimming and J lost 3 bases; unmatched junction nucleotides: 8. This CDR3 is built from 15 residues.

The J gene is TRBJ2-7, the V gene TRBV7-8; 9 bases agree with TRBD1. The source was CD4+ T cells from blood (PBMCs), collected 6 months after the transplant. The sequence came from a human patient who received a combined kidney and bone marrow transplant. These T cells may partly come from the graft donor. The sequenced part of the CDR3 DNA is TGTGCCAGCAGCGGACCAGGACAGGGGATCTACGAG. Its translation: CASSGPGQGIYE. The whole CDR3 protein reads CASSGPGQGIYEQYF.